In its sample, the clone carrying this T cell receptor beta chain was seen a few times. Its matching antigen is unknown. The sample belongs to a study of early T cells in non-severe SARS-CoV-2 infection. The overall study: It was bulk RNA from unsorted whole blood that was sequenced, and the chains were unpaired. Study-wide points: VDJdb-based annotation leaned toward anti-spike CD8 responses and missed private and CD4 specificities.

cDNA molecules, individually, were tagged with unique molecular identifiers. TCRdb recomputed calls from the 5' RACE reads with MiXCR, one row per CDR3 protein. The sample comprises 54,000 or so distinct CDR3 sequences, 5.6% of which are singletons, and 6.8% rests with the top ten. Germline V gives CDR1 MNHNS, CDR2 SASEGT. V was trimmed by 7 bases and J by 4 bases, leaving 17 bases between them. The CDR3 totals 15 residues. What was sequenced was whole blood. The gene calls are TRBV6-1 and TRBJ1-5, with D possibly being TRBD1 (5 bases). The receptor was isolated from an adult who was a healthcare worker with PCR-confirmed SARS-CoV-2 infection or an uninfected control (not recorded which). CDR3 DNA: TGTGCCAGCACCTCCGGGGGGGTAGCGAATCAGCCCCAGCATTTT. Amino acid sequence: CASTSGGVANQPQHF.